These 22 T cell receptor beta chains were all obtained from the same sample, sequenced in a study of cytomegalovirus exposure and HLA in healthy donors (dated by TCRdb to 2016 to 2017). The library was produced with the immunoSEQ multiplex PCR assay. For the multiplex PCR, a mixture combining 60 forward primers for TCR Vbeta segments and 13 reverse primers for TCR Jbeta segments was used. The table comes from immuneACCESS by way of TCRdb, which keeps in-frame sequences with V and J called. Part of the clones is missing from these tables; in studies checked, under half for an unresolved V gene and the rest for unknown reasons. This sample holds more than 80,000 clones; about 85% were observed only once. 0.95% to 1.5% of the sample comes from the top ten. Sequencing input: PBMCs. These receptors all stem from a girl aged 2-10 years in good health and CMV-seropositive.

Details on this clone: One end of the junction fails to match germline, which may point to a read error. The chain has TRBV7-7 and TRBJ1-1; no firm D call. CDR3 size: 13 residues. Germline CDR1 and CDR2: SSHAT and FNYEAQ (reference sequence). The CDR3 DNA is TGTGCTAGCAGCTTCAATGAGGACACTGAAGCTTTCTTT. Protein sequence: CASSFNEDTEAFF.

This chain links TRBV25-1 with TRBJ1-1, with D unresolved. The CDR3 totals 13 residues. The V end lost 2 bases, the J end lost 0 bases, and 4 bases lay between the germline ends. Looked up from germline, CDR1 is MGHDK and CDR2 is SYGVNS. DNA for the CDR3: TGTGCCAGCAGTGAAAGCTTGAACACTGAAGCTTTCTTT. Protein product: CASSESLNTEAFF.

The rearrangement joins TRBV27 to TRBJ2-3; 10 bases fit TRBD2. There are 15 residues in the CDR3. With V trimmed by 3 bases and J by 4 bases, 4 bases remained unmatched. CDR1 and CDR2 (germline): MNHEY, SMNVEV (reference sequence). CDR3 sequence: CASSLTSGFSDTQYF. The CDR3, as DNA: TGTGCCAGCAGTTTGACTAGCGGGTTCTCAGATACGCAGTATTTT.

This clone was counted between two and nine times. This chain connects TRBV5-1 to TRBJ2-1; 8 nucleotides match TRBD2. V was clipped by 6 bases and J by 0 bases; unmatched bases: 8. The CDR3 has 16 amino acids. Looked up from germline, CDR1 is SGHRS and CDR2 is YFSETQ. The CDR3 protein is CASTLGGDPSYNEQFF. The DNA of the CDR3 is TGCGCCAGCACCCTCGGGGGGGACCCCTCCTACAATGAGCAGTTCTTC.

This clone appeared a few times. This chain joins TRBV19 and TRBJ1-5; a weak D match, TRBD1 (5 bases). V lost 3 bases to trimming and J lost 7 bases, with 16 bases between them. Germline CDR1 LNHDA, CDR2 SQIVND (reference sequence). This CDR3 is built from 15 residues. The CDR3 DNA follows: TGTGCCAGTAGTATCTCTGGGGGGTTGAAACAGCCCCAGCATTTT. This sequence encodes CASSISGGLKQPQHF. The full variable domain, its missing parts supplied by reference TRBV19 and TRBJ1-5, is DGGITQSPKYLFRKEGQNVTLSCEQNLNHDAMYWYRQDPGQGLRLIYYSQIVNDFQKGDIAEGYSVSREKKESFPLTVTSAQKNPTAFYLCASSISGGLKQPQHFGDGTRLSIL.

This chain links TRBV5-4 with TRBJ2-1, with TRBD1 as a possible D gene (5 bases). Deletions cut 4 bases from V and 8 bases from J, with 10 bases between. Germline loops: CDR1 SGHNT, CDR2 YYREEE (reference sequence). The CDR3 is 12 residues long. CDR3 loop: CASSPTGDEQFF. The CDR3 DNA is TGTGCCAGCAGCCCCACAGGAGATGAGCAGTTCTTC.

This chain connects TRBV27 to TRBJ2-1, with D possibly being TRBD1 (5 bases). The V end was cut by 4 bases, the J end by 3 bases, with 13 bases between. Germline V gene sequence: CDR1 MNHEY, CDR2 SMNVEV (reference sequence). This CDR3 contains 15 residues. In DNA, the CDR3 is TGTGCCAGCAGTTCAGGGAATGGGATCTACAATGAGCAGTTCTTC. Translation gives CASSSGNGIYNEQFF.

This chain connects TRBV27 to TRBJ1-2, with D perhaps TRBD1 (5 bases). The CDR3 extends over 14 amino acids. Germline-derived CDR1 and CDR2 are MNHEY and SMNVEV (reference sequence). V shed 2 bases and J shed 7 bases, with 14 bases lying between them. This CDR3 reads CASSLKGPGGGYTF. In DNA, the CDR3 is TGTGCCAGCAGTTTAAAGGGGCCAGGTGGTGGCTACACCTTC.

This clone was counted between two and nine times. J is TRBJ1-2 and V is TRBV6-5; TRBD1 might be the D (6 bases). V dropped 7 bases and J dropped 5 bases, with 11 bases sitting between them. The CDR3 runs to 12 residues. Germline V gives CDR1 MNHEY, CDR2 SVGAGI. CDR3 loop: CASTLGGYGYTF. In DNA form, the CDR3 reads TGTGCCAGCACCCTAGGGGGTTATGGCTACACCTTC.

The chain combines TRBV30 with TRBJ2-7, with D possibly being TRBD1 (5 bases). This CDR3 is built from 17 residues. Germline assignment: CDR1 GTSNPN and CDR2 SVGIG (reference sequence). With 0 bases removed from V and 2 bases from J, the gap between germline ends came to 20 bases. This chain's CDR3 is CAWSVRGQTAVTYEQYF. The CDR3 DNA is TGTGCCTGGAGTGTAAGGGGTCAGACAGCAGTGACCTACGAGCAGTACTTC. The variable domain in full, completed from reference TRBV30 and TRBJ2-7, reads SQTIHQWPATLVQPVGSPLSLECTVEGTSNPNLYWYRQAAGRGLQLLFYSVGIGQISSEVPQNLSASRPQDRQFILSSKKLLLSDSGFYLCAWSVRGQTAVTYEQYFGPGTRLTVT.

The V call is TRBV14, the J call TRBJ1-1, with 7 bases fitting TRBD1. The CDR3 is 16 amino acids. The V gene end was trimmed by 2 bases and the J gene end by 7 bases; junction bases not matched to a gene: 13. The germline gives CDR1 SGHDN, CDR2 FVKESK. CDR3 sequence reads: CASSQRSLGQKHEAFF. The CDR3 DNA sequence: TGTGCCAGCAGCCAAAGATCCTTGGGACAGAAACATGAAGCTTTCTTT.

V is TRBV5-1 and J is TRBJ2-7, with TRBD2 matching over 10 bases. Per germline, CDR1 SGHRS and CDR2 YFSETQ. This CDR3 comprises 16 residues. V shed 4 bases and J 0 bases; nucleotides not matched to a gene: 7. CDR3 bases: TGCGCCAGCAGCATAAGACTAGCGGGCAACTCCTACGAGCAGTACTTC. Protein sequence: CASSIRLAGNSYEQYF.

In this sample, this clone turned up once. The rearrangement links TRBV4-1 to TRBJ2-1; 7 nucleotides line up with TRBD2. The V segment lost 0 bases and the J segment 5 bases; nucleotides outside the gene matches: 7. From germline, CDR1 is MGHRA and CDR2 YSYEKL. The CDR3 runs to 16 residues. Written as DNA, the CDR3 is TGCGCCAGCAGCCAAGAAGCGGCTAGCGGTAACAATGAGCAGTTCTTC. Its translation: CASSQEAASGNNEQFF.

The CDR3 reads CATSRDRWTASNQPQHF. CDR3 in DNA: TGTGCCACCAGCAGAGATAGGTGGACAGCAAGCAATCAGCCCCAGCATTTT. The rearrangement uses TRBV15 and TRBJ1-5, with D possibly being TRBD1 (6 bases). This CDR3 contains 17 residues. The germline V gene has CDR1 LNHNV and CDR2 YYDKDF (reference sequence). V lost 0 bases and J 1 base, leaving 13 bases between the germline ends.

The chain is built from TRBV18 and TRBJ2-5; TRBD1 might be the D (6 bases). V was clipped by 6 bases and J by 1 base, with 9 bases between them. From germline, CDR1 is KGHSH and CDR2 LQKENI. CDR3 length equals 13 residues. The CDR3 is CASSRGRQETQYF. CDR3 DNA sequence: TGTGCCAGCTCCAGGGGACGCCAAGAGACCCAGTACTTC.

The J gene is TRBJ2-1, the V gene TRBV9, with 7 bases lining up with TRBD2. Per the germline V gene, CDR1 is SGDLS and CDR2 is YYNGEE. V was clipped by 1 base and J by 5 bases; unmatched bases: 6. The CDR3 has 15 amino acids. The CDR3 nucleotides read TGTGCCAGCAGCGTATCGGCGGGAGAGAACAATGAGCAGTTCTTC. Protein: CASSVSAGENNEQFF.

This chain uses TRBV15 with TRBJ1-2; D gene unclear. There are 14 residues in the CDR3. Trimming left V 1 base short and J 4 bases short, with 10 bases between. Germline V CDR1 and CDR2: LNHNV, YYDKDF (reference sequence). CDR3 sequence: CATSRVATTYGYTF. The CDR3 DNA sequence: TGTGCCACCAGCAGAGTAGCCACTACCTATGGCTACACCTTC.

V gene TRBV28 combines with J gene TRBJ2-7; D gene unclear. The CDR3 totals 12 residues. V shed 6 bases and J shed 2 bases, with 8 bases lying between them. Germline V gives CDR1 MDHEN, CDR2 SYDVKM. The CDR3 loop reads CASSYPAYEQYF. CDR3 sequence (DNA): TGTGCCAGCAGCTACCCCGCCTACGAGCAGTACTTC.

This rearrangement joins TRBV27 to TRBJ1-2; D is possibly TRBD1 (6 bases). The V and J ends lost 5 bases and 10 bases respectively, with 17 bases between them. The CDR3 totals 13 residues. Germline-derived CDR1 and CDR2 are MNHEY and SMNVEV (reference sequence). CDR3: CASSPREGGLYTF. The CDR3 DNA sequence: TGTGCCAGCAGTCCCCGCGAAGGGGGTCTCTACACCTTC.

For the CDR3, the DNA is TGCAGCGTCTCTACAGAAGATACGCAGTATTTT. Protein: CSVSTEDTQYF. The chain employs TRBV29-1 and TRBJ2-3; D is uncertain. Germline V gene lookup returns CDR1 SQVTM and CDR2 ANQGSEA. Trimming stripped 6 bases from V and 5 bases from J, with 9 bases between. The CDR3 runs 11 residues.

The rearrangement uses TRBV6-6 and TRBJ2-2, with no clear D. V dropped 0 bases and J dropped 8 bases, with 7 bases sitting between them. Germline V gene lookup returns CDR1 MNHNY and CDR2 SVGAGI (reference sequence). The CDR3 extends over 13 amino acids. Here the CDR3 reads CASSYSPGGELFF. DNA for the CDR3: TGTGCCAGCAGTTACTCTCCCGGGGGGGAGCTGTTTTTT.

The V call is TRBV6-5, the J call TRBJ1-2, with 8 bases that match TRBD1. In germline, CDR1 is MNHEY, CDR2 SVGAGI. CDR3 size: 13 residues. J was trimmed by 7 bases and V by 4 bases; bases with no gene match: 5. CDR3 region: CASSSEDRAGYTF. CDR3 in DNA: TGTGCCAGCAGTTCCGAGGACAGGGCTGGCTACACCTTC.